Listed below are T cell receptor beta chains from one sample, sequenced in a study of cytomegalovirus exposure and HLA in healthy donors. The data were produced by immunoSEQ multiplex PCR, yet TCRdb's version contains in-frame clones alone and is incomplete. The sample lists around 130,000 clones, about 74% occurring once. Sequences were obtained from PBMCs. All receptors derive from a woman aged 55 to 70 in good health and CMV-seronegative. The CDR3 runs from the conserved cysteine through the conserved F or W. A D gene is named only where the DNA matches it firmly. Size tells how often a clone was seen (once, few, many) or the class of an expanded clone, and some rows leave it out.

CASSPPSSEQYF | TGTGCCAGCAGCCCACCGTCCAGCGAGCAGTACTTC | NA | TRBJ2-7 | TRBV7-2 | few
CASSYDRGAYEQYF | TGTGCCAGCTCATACGACAGGGGGGCCTACGAGCAGTACTTC | TRBD1 | TRBJ2-7 | TRBV18 | NA
CASSFKVRLSPPGTQYF | TGTGCCAGCAGCTTTAAGGTTCGACTGTCTCCTCCGGGGACCCAGTACTTC | NA | TRBJ2-5 | TRBV7-2 | NA
CASSPGRGYGYTF | TGTGCCAGCAGCCCGGGCAGGGGGTATGGCTACACCTTC | TRBD1 | TRBJ1-2 | TRBV7-9 | NA
CASSDRGGRNYGYTF | TGTGCCAGCAGTGACCGAGGGGGTAGGAACTATGGCTACACCTTC | NA | TRBJ1-2 | TRBV6-4 | NA
CASSIGTGTNSPLHF | TGCGCCAGCAGCATAGGGACAGGGACTAATTCACCCCTCCACTTT | TRBD1 | TRBJ1-6 | TRBV5-1 | NA
CASSQGQAYNEQFF | TGTGCCAGCAGCCAAGGACAGGCCTACAATGAGCAGTTCTTC | TRBD1 | TRBJ2-1 | TRBV7-3 | NA
CASSVDPRSTQPQHF | TGTGCCAGCAGCGTAGACCCCAGGTCCACGCAGCCCCAGCATTTT | NA | TRBJ1-5 | TRBV9 | NA
CASSLRSGRDTGELFF | TGTGCCAGCAGCCTCCGCAGCGGGAGGGACACCGGGGAGCTGTTTTTT | TRBD2 | TRBJ2-2 | TRBV9 | once
CASKTQGSGNEQFF | TGTGCCAGCAAGACACAGGGATCGGGCAATGAGCAGTTCTTC | NA | TRBJ2-1 | TRBV5-4 | NA
CASSYPQGGELFF | TGTGCCAGCAGTTACCCACAGGGAGGGGAGCTGTTTTTT | NA | TRBJ2-2 | TRBV6-6 | NA
CASRSGQGAGEKLFF | TGTGCCAGCAGAAGTGGACAGGGGGCTGGAGAAAAACTGTTTTTT | TRBD1 | TRBJ1-4 | TRBV28 | NA
CATDAGQGAGNTIYF | TGTGCCACCGACGCCGGACAGGGTGCTGGAAACACCATATATTTT | TRBD1 | TRBJ1-3 | TRBV18 | NA
CASSWGGQGGEKLFF | TGCGCCAGCAGCTGGGGGGGACAGGGAGGCGAAAAACTGTTTTTT | TRBD1 | TRBJ1-4 | TRBV5-1 | NA
CASSAGQHTNYGYTF | TGTGCCAGCAGCGCGGGACAGCACACTAACTATGGCTACACCTTC | TRBD1 | TRBJ1-2 | TRBV5-6 | few
CASSPELREYF | TGTGCCAGCAGTCCCGAGCTTCGGGAGTATTTT | NA | TRBJ2-3 | TRBV2 | NA
CASSLSSGWEKGKLFF | TGTGCCAGCAGTTTATCGTCGGGGTGGGAAAAGGGAAAACTGTTTTTT | NA | TRBJ1-4 | TRBV27 | once
CASSSYQETPYF | TGTGCCAGCAGTTCTTACCAAGAGACTCCGTATTTT | NA | TRBJ2-3 | TRBV2 | NA
CASSQQQLNTEAFF | TGCGCCAGCAGCCAACAACAGTTGAACACTGAAGCTTTCTTT | NA | TRBJ1-1 | TRBV4-1 | NA
CASSVASASGRGEQYF | TGTGCCAGCAGCGTAGCTTCGGCTAGCGGGAGAGGGGAGCAGTACTTC | TRBD2 | TRBJ2-7 | TRBV9 | NA
CASSVVISGRAIGEQFF | TGTGCCAGCAGCGTAGTTATCAGCGGGAGGGCTATCGGTGAGCAGTTCTTC | TRBD2 | TRBJ2-1 | TRBV9 | NA
CASSHSDRLLLTF | TGTGCCAGCAGCCACTCGGACAGACTCCTCCTGACTTTC | NA | TRBJ2-6 | TRBV7-6 | NA
CASSQSTGGSSLYGYTF | TGCGCCAGCAGCCAATCGACAGGGGGCTCGTCTTTATATGGCTACACCTTC | TRBD1 | TRBJ1-2 | TRBV4-1 | NA
CASSASTKWRQPQHF | TGTGCCAGCAGTGCCTCAACAAAATGGAGACAGCCCCAGCATTTT | NA | TRBJ1-5 | TRBV6-5 | NA
CASSGIVPGYPYEQYF | TGTGCCAGCAGTGGGATCGTACCAGGGTACCCCTACGAGCAGTACTTC | NA | TRBJ2-7 | TRBV6-1 | NA
CATSREFVRPQHF | TGTGCCACCAGCAGAGAATTCGTCAGGCCCCAGCATTTT | NA | TRBJ1-5 | TRBV15 | NA
CASSPSAAQYF | TGTGCCAGCAGTCCTAGCGCGGCGCAGTATTTT | NA | TRBJ2-3 | TRBV2 | NA